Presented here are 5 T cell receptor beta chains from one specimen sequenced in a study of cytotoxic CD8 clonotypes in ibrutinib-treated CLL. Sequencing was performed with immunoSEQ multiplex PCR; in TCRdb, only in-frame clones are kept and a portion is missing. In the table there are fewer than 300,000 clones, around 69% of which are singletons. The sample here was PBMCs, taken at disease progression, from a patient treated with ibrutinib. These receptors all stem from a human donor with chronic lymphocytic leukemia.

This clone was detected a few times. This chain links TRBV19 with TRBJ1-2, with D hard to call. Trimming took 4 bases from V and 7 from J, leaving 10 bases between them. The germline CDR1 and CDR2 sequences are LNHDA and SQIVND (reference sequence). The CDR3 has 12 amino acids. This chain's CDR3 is CASSTWTAGYTF. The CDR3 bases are TGTGCCAGTAGTACCTGGACCGCTGGCTACACCTTC. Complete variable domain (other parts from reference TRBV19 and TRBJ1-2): DGGITQSPKYLFRKEGQNVTLSCEQNLNHDAMYWYRQDPGQGLRLIYYSQIVNDFQKGDIAEGYSVSREKKESFPLTVTSAQKNPTAFYLCASSTWTAGYTFGSGTRLTVV.

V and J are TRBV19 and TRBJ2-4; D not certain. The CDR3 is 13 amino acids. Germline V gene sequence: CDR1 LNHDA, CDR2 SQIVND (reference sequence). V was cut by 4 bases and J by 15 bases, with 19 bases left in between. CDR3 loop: CASSTLLGRAGYF. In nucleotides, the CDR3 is TGTGCCAGTAGTACCCTATTAGGTCGGGCCGGGTACTTC.

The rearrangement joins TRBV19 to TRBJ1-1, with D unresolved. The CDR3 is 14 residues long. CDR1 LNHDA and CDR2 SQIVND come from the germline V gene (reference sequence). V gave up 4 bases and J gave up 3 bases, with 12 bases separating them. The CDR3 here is CASSTNGVDTEAFF. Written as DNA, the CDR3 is TGTGCCAGTAGTACGAATGGAGTGGACACTGAAGCTTTCTTT.

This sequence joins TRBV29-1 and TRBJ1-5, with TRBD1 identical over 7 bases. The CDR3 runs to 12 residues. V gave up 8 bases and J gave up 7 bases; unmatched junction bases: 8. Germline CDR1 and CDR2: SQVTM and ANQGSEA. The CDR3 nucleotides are TGCAGCCCCCCAGGGGGATACCAGCCCCAGCATTTT. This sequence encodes CSPPGGYQPQHF.

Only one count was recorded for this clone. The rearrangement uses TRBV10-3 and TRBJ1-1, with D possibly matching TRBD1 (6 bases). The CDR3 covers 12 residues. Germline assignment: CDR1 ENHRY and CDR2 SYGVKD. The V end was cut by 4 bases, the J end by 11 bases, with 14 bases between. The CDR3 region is CAISALQGAAFF. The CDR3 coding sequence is TGTGCCATCAGTGCCTTACAGGGAGCCGCTTTCTTT.